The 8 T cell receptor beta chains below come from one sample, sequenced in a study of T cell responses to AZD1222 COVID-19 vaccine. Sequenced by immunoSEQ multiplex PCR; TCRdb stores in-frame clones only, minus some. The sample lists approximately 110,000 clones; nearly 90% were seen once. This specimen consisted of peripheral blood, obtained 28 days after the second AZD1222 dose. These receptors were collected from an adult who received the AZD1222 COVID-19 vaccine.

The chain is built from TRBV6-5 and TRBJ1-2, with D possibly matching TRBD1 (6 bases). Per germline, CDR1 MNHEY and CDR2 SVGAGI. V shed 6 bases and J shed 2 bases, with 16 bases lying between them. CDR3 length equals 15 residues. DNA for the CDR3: TGTGCCAGCAGAACCCTGACAGGCCCGAACTATGGCTACACCTTC. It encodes CASRTLTGPNYGYTF.

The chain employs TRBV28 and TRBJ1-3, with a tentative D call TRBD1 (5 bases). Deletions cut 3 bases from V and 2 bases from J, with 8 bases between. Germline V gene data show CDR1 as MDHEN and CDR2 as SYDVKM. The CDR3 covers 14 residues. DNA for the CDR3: TGTGCCAGCAGTTTCCAGGGTACTGGAAACACCATATATTTT. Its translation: CASSFQGTGNTIYF. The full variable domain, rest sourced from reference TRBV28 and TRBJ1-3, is DVKVTQSSRYLVKRTGEKVFLECVQDMDHENMFWYRQDPGLGLRLIYFSYDVKMKEKGDIPEGYSVSREKKERFSLILESASTNQTSMYLCASSFQGTGNTIYFGEGSWLTVV.

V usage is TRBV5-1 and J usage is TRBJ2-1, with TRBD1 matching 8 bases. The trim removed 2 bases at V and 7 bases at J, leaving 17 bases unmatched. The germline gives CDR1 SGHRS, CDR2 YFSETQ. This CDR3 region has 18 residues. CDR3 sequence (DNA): TGCGCCAGCAGCTTCAGAAGATCGGACAGGGTGGGAGGTAATGAGCAGTTCTTC. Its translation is CASSFRRSDRVGGNEQFF.

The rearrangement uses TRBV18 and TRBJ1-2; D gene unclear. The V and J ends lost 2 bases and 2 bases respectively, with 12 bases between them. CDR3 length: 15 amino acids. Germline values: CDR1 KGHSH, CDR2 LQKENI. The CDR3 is CASSPTGQENYGYTF. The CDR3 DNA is TGTGCCAGCTCACCAACCGGGCAGGAGAACTATGGCTACACCTTC.

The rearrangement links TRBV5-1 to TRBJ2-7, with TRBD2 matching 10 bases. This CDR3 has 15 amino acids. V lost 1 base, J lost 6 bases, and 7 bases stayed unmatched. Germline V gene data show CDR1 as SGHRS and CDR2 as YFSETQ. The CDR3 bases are TGCGCCAGCAGCTTGACGACTAGCGGGTTGACCGAGCAGTACTTC. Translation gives CASSLTTSGLTEQYF.

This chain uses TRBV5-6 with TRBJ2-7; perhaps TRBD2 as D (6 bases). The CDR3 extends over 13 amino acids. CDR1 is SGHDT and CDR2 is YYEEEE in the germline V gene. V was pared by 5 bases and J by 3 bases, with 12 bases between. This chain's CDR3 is CASSFGTFYEQYF. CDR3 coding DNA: TGTGCCAGCAGTTTTGGGACTTTCTACGAGCAGTACTTC.

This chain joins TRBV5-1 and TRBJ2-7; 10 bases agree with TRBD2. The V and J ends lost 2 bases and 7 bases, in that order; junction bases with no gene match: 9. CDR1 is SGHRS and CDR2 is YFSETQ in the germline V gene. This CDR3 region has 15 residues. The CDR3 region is CASSLLAGPISEQYF. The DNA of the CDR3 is TGCGCCAGCAGCTTACTAGCGGGACCTATCTCGGAGCAGTACTTC.

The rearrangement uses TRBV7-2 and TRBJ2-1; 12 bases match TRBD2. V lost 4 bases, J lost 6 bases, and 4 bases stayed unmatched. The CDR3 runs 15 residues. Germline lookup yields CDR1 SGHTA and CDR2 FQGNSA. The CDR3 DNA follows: TGTGCCAGCAGCTGGACTAGCGGGACGTTCAATGAGCAGTTCTTC. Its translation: CASSWTSGTFNEQFF.